These 9 T cell receptor beta chains originate from one sample sequenced in a study of blood T cell repertoires in COVID-19. Profiled with immunoSEQ multiplex PCR; TCRdb holds only in-frame clones, not every one. The table lists more than 400,000 clones, roughly 91% of them singletons. The specimen was PBMCs or T cells enriched from blood (not recorded which). The source is a man between 18 and 29 years old who had recovered from COVID-19.

This clone was detected only a few times. The chain is built from TRBV7-9 and TRBJ1-5, with D possibly being TRBD1 (5 bases). The germline V and J ends were trimmed by 1 base and 3 bases, with 13 bases remaining between them. From germline, CDR1 is SEHNR and CDR2 FQNEAQ (reference sequence). This CDR3 has 16 amino acids. This CDR3 is CASSLDSGRDNQPQHF. CDR3 bases: TGTGCCAGCAGCTTAGACTCCGGCAGGGACAATCAGCCCCAGCATTTT.

The V call is TRBV27, the J call TRBJ2-4, with D perhaps matching TRBD1 (5 bases). Trimming took off 4 bases at V and 0 bases at J, with 13 bases between the two ends. The CDR3 extends over 16 amino acids. Germline values: CDR1 MNHEY, CDR2 SMNVEV (reference sequence). CDR3 amino acids: CASSYTGEIAKNIQYF. For the CDR3, the DNA is TGTGCCAGCAGTTACACAGGTGAAATAGCCAAAAACATTCAGTACTTC.

This chain uses TRBV10-3 with TRBJ2-2; 11 bases are a match to TRBD2. This CDR3 has 16 residues. After removal of 8 bases from V and 6 bases from J, the junction contained 11 bases not matched to a gene. Germline-derived CDR1 and CDR2 are ENHRY and SYGVKD. The CDR3 nucleotides read TGTGCCATCGGAAATAGCGGGGGGGCTGGATCCGGGGAGCTGTTTTTT. It translates to CAIGNSGGAGSGELFF.

The chain recombines TRBV5-8 with TRBJ1-4; 8 nucleotides match TRBD1. CDR1 and CDR2 (germline): SGHTS, YDEGEE. The CDR3 sequence is 16 residues long. The trim removed 4 bases at V and 7 bases at J, leaving 12 bases unmatched. In DNA form, the CDR3 reads TGTGCCAGCAGCCCCGCCCGGCAGGGGGCCAGTGAAAAACTGTTTTTT. Amino acid sequence: CASSPARQGASEKLFF.

V gene TRBV6-5 combines with J gene TRBJ1-2; D call uncertain. This CDR3 contains 13 residues. Germline V gene lookup returns CDR1 MNHEY and CDR2 SVGAGI. Trimming left V 2 bases short and J 10 bases short, with 14 bases between. The CDR3 bases are TGTGCCAGCAGTTACAGAGGGTCCTTCCTCTACACCTTC. Translating gives CASSYRGSFLYTF.

The chain combines TRBV30 with TRBJ2-3, with 10 nucleotides matching TRBD2. This CDR3 is built from 12 residues. The germline CDR1 and CDR2 sequences are GTSNPN and SVGIG (reference sequence). V dropped 8 bases and J dropped 4; count of bases not matched to a gene: 3. The CDR3 bases are TGTGCCGGGACTAGCGCTCCAGATACGCAGTATTTT. Amino acids: CAGTSAPDTQYF.

The CDR3: CASTLRDTEAFF. CDR3 DNA sequence: TGTGCCAGCACCCTAAGAGACACTGAAGCTTTCTTT. The J gene is TRBJ1-1, the V gene TRBV28; D gene uncertain. CDR1 and CDR2 from the germline V gene are MDHEN and SYDVKM. Trimming stripped 7 bases from V and 3 bases from J, with 9 bases between. This CDR3 spans 12 amino acids.

V is TRBV30 and J is TRBJ1-5; D possibly corresponds to TRBD1 (6 bases). Germline assignment: CDR1 GTSNPN and CDR2 SVGIG (reference sequence). CDR3 length: 15 amino acids. Trimming removed 2 bases at V and 3 bases at J, with 14 bases between. The CDR3 region is CAWSQGTGINQPQHF. CDR3 bases: TGTGCCTGGAGTCAGGGTACAGGGATCAATCAGCCCCAGCATTTT.

The rearrangement uses TRBV11-2 and TRBJ2-5, with D possibly matching TRBD1 (6 bases). Germline V CDR1 and CDR2: SGHAT, FQNNGV. Trimming left V 0 bases short and J 5 bases short, with 10 bases between. CDR3 size: 14 residues. DNA for the CDR3: TGTGCCAGCAGCTTAGAAAGGGGGTGGGAGACCCAGTACTTC. Its protein is CASSLERGWETQYF.